This T cell receptor beta chain stems from a study of T-cell memory formation after mild COVID-19. General observations from the study: Prior to infection, memory already included some responding clones, suggesting cross-reactive memory joined.

Germline V CDR1 and CDR2: DFQATT, SNEGSKA (reference sequence). The CDR3 runs 16 residues. The V end was cut by 4 bases, the J end by 8 bases, with 24 bases between. 5'RACE primed at constant segments yielded TCR alpha and TCR beta cDNA libraries bearing sample barcodes and UMIs. MiXCR was run by TCRdb on the 5' RACE reads, yielding one entry per CDR3 protein. In the table there are 400,000 to 450,000 distinct CDR3 sequences, 18% of which are singletons. Regarding this clonotype: Its antigen remains unidentified.

This sequence originates from a man aged 18 to 35 who had mild COVID-19 (a few samples of this study predate the infection). Cell type and time point are not known. Input material: PBMCs or a T cell subset sorted from them (not recorded which). This chain joins TRBV20-1 and TRBJ1-3; possible D gene TRBD1, 6 bases. The CDR3 spells CSAKELGGGVGYTIYF. The CDR3 bases are TGCAGTGCTAAGGAACTCGGGGGGGGCGTAGGATACACCATATATTTT.